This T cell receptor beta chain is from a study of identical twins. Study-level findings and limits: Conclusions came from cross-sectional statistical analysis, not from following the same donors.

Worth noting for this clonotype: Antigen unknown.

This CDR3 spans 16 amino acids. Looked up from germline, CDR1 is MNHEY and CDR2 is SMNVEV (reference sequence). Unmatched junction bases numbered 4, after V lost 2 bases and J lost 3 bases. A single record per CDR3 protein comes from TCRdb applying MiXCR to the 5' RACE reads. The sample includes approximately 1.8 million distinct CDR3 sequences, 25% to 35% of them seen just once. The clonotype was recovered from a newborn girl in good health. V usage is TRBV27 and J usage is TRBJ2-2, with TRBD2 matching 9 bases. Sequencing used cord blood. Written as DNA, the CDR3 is TGTGCCAGCAGTTTAAGGGCGGGAGGGTACACCGGGGAGCTGTTTTTT. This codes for CASSLRAGGYTGELFF.